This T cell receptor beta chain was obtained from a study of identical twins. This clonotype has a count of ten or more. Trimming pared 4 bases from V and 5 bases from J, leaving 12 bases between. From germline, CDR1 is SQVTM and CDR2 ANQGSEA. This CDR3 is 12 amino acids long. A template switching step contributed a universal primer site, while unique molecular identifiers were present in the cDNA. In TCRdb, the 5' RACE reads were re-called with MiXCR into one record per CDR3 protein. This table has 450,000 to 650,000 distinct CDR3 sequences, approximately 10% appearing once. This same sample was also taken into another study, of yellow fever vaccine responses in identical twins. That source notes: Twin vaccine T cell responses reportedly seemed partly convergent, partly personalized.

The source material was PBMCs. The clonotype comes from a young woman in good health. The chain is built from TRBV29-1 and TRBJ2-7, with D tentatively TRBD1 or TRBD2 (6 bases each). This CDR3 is CSVGGGGNEQYF. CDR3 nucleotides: TGCAGCGTTGGCGGAGGGGGGAACGAGCAGTACTTC.